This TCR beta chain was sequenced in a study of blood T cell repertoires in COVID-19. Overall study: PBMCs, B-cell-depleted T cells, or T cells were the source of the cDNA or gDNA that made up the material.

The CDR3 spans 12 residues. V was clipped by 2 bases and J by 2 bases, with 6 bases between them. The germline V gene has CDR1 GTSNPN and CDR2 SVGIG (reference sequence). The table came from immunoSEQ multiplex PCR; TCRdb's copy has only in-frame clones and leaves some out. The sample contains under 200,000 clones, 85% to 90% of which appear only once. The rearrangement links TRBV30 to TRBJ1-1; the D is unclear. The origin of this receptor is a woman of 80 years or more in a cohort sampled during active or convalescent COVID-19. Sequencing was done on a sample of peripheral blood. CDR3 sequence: CAWSQANTEAFF. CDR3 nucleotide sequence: TGTGCCTGGAGTCAAGCAAACACTGAAGCTTTCTTT.